This TCR beta chain was retrieved from a study of blood T cell repertoires in COVID-19 (dated by TCRdb to about 2020). General notes on the study: Samples covering the acute and convalescent phases of COVID-19 were provided by collaborators in the United States, Italy and Spain. The prospective study material was composed of cDNA or gDNA derived from T cells, B-cell-depleted T cells, or PBMCs. Subjects who had been exposed to COVID-19, were actively infected with it, or had recovered from it provided the deeply sampled blood TCRbeta repertoires that made up the dataset. The repertoires were released in a freely available public database intended as a resource for research on the immune response to SARS-CoV-2. Samples came from the ongoing ImmuneRACE study (first 160 participants) plus 1,254 subjects from 6 global collaborators. Sample metadata almost always included a de-identified subject ID, COVID-19 status, age in years and sex. Where available, HLA class I and class II types were taken from metadata supplied by the sample provider and were not determined by assay-based typing. The research as a whole found: The quantity of clinical and demographic metadata differed by source and by participant and was supplied without curation.

Unmatched junction bases come to 4, with V trimmed by 1 base and J by 3 bases. CDR1 and CDR2 are drawn from the germline V gene (reference sequence): LGHDT, YNNKEL. CDR3 length: 15 amino acids, cysteine to phenylalanine. CDR3 DNA only is kept here, 45 bases in frame from base 1. Remarks on this clone: The specificity of this receptor is unknown. No base quality values were provided; no much bigger clone lies one nucleotide off. Additional DNA sequences in this sample encode the identical CDR3.

In the prospective study, participants were roughly 18 to 95 years old, resided in about two dozen geographic areas of the United States, and were enrolled through a virtual design. Cohort assignment in the prospective study relied on participant-reported clinical history from a screening survey and a study questionnaire. ImmuneRACE Cohort 3 recovered participants were defined by two consecutive negative NP/OP PCR tests, healthcare professional clearance, or symptom resolution. In the prospective study, whole blood, serum and a nasopharyngeal or oropharyngeal swab were collected from each participant by mobile phlebotomists. Prospective study participants could optionally give additional blood draws and questionnaires over an approximately two-month period. Before DNA extraction, prospective study blood samples were shipped either frozen or at room temperature. TCRbeta CDR3 regions were amplified from genomic DNA by means of the immunoSEQ Assay, a bias-controlled multiplex PCR. Processing in the source paper ran as follows. Nucleated cell counts per sample were estimated from amplification of reference gene primers within the assay. To quantify the absolute abundance of each unique TCRbeta CDR3 rearrangement, sequence reads were collapsed and filtered. For each sample, productive Simpson clonality was calculated by taking the square root of Simpson's diversity index across productive rearrangements. TCRdb provides this immuneACCESS table in a form limited to in-frame rearrangements. Some clones are lacking; in checked studies, under half of them reflect an unresolved V gene, and why the rest are absent is not known. That table gives V, J and clone size, and the DNA gave D and trimming. Here the sample has roughly 310,000 clones; approximately 90% occur a single time. The top ten clonotypes cover over 8% of the sample.

The sequencing input was PBMCs or T cells enriched from blood (not recorded which). This sequence originates from a woman aged 40 to 49 who had recovered from COVID-19. Recombination joined TRBV3-1 (or the pseudogene TRBV3-2) with TRBJ2-7; the central 9 bases match TRBD2. The nucleotide sequence is given as TGTGCCAGCAGCCAAGGGGCGGGAGGGAACTACGAGCAGTACTTC. It is translated as CASSQGAGGNYEQYF.